This TCR beta chain was profiled in a study of blood T cell repertoires in COVID-19. Across the study: Whether acute or convalescent, the COVID-19 samples came from the United States, Italy and Spain.

Some clones are missing from TCRdb's copy, which holds only in-frame ones; the method was immunoSEQ multiplex PCR. Seen here are 390,000 or so clones, roughly 87% observed once, and the top ten hold around 5%. Germline V gives CDR1 SGHRS, CDR2 YFSETQ. J lost 4 bases, V lost 0 bases, and 1 base had no gene match. The CDR3 contains 15 residues. Cohorts were determined from participant-reported clinical history. The chain uses TRBV5-1 and TRBJ2-7; 13 positions match TRBD2. The clonotype originates from a woman aged 50 to 60 who had recovered from COVID-19. Sequencing was done on a sample of PBMCs or T cells enriched from blood (not recorded which). CDR3 in DNA: TGCGCCAGCAGCTTGGTGGGACTAGCGGGATACGAGCAGTACTTC. Translating gives CASSLVGLAGYEQYF.